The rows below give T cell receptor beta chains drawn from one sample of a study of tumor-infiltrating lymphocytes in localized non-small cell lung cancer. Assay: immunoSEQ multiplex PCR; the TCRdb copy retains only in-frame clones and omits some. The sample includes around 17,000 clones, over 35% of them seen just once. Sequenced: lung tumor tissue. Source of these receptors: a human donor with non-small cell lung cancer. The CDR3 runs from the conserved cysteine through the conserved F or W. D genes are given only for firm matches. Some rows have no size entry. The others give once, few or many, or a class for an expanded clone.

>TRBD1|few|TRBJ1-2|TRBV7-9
CASSFGTGGHYGYTF
TGTGCCAGCAGCTTCGGGACAGGGGGGCACTATGGCTACACCTTC
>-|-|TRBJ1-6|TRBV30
CAWKRPDRGYSPLHF
TGTGCCTGGAAGCGTCCAGACCGAGGATATTCACCCCTCCACTTT
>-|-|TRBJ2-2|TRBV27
CASSSGGLGELFF
TGTGCCAGCAGTTCAGGGGGGTTGGGGGAGCTGTTTTTT
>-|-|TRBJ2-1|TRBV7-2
CASSLDRVPSNEQFF
TGTGCCAGCAGCTTAGATCGGGTCCCATCCAATGAGCAGTTCTTC
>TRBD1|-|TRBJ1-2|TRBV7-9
CASSSNRDRGGTDYGYTF
TGTGCCAGCAGCTCTAACCGGGACAGGGGCGGTACTGACTATGGCTACACCTTC
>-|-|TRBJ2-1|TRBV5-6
CASRDLGQREQFF
TGTGCCAGCAGAGACTTGGGACAACGTGAGCAGTTCTTC
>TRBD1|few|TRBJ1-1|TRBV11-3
CASSLDEGAGAFF
TGTGCCAGCAGCTTAGATGAGGGGGCAGGAGCTTTCTTT
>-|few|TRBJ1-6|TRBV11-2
CASSLGTEGSPLHF
TGTGCCAGCAGCTTAGGGACAGAAGGCTCACCCCTCCACTTT
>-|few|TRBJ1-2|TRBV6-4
CASSDSGRNYGYTF
TGTGCCAGCAGTGACTCAGGAAGAAACTATGGCTACACCTTC
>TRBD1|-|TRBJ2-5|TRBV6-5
CATGTGAGETQYF
TGTGCCACCGGGACAGGGGCGGGGGAGACCCAGTACTTC
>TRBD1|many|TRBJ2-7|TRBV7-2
CASSTRTGGSYEQYF
TGTGCCAGCAGCACCAGGACAGGGGGCTCCTACGAGCAGTACTTC
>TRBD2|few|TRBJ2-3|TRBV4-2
CASSPSGITDTQYF
TGTGCCAGCAGCCCTAGCGGAATCACAGATACGCAGTATTTT
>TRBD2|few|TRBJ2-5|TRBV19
CASSMELAGIQETQYF
TGTGCCAGTAGTATGGAACTAGCGGGGATCCAAGAGACCCAGTACTTC
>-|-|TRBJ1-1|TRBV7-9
CASSRGAVTEAFF
TGTGCCAGCAGCCGAGGGGCAGTCACTGAAGCTTTCTTT
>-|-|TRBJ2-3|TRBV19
CASSLQGGWTDTQYF
TGTGCCAGTAGTCTACAGGGTGGTTGGACAGATACGCAGTATTTT
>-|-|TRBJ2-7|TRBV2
CASSEVAQGVKQYF
TGTGCCAGCAGTGAAGTTGCACAGGGAGTGAAGCAGTACTTC
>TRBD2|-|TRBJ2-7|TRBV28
CASSNSGTRNEQYF
TGTGCCAGCAGTAACTCCGGGACTAGAAACGAGCAGTACTTC
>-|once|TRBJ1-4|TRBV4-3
CASSQDSSNEKLFF
TGCGCCAGCAGCCAAGATTCCAGTAATGAAAAACTGTTTTTT
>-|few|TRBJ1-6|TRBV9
CASSVDGQGSSPLHF
TGTGCCAGCAGCGTAGACGGGCAGGGGAGTTCACCCCTCCACTTT
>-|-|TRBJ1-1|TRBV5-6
CASSWGYNTEAFF
TGTGCCAGCAGCTGGGGCTATAACACTGAAGCTTTCTTT
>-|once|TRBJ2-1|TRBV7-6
CASSPVGRNEQFF
TGTGCCAGCAGCCCGGTCGGGCGCAATGAGCAGTTCTTC
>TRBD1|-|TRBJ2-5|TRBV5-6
CASSRTGALYQETQYF
TGTGCCAGCAGCCGGACAGGGGCCCTGTACCAAGAGACCCAGTACTTC
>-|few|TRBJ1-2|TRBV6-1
CASKVGSYDHGYTF
TGTGCCAGCAAGGTGGGCTCCTATGACCATGGCTACACCTTC
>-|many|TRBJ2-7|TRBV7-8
CASSFSGSSYEQYF
TGTGCCAGCAGCTTCTCAGGGAGCTCCTACGAGCAGTACTTC
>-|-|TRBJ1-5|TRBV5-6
CASSLGGGRGGEPQHF
TGTGCCAGCAGCTTGGGCGGGGGAAGGGGGGGAGAGCCCCAGCATTTT
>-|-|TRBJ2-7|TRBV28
CASSFTGINEQYF
TGTGCCAGCAGTTTTACAGGGATTAACGAGCAGTACTTC
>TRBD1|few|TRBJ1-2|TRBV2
CASSYTGGFDYGYTF
TGTGCCAGCAGTTACACAGGGGGCTTCGACTATGGCTACACCTTC
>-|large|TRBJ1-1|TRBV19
CASTPGLMNTEAFF
TGTGCCAGTACGCCGGGACTGATGAACACTGAAGCTTTCTTT
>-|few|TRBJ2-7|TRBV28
CASSLSLYEQYF
TGTGCCAGCAGCCTCTCACTCTACGAGCAGTACTTC
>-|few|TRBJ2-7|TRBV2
CASSWTFEQYF
TGTGCCAGCAGTTGGACATTCGAGCAGTACTTC
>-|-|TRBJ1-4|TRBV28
CASSLSVTVKAKLFF
TGTGCCAGCAGTTTATCGGTGACAGTTAAGGCGAAACTGTTTTTT
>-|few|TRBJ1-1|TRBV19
CASSILGMNTEAFF
TGTGCCAGTAGTATCCTTGGCATGAACACTGAAGCTTTCTTT
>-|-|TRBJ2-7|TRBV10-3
CAISDQGYEQYF
TGTGCCATCAGTGACCAGGGGTACGAGCAGTACTTC
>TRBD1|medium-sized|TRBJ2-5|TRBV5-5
CASSGTGDGTQYF
TGTGCCAGCAGCGGGACAGGGGATGGAACCCAGTACTTC
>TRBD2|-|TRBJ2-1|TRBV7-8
CASSHGTTNRGEQFF
TGTGCCAGCAGCCACGGGACTACTAACCGGGGTGAGCAGTTCTTC
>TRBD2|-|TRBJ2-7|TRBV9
CASALAGGSYEQYF
TGTGCCAGCGCATTAGCGGGGGGATCCTACGAGCAGTACTTC
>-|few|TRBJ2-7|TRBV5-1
CASSLGGYEQYF
TGCGCCAGCAGCTTGGGCGGCTACGAGCAGTACTTC
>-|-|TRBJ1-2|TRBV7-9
CASSLGVTGSDYGYTF
TGTGCCAGCAGCTTGGGGGTAACGGGATCGGACTATGGCTACACCTTC
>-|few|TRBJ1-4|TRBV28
CASSSTNPRKLFF
TGTGCCAGCAGTTCGACTAATCCAAGGAAACTGTTTTTT
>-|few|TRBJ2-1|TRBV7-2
CASSYEQFF
TGTGCCAGCAGCTACGAGCAGTTCTTC
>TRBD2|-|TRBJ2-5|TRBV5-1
CASSLGTSGGSETQYF
TGCGCCAGCAGCCTGGGGACTAGCGGGGGCTCGGAGACCCAGTACTTC
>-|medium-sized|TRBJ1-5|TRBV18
CASSPGSPRGGYQPQHF
TGTGCCAGCTCACCGGGGTCCCCCAGGGGAGGGTATCAGCCCCAGCATTTT
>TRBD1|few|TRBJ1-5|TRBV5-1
CASSIGQGGDQPQHF
TGCGCCAGCAGCATCGGACAGGGCGGGGATCAGCCCCAGCATTTT
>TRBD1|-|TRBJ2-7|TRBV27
CASSAGTAHEQYF
TGTGCCAGCAGTGCCGGGACAGCGCACGAGCAGTACTTC
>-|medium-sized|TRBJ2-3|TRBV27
CASSTNTDTQYF
TGTGCCAGCAGTACCAACACAGATACGCAGTATTTT
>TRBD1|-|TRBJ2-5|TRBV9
CASSQGTVQETQYF
TGTGCCAGCAGCCAAGGGACAGTCCAAGAGACCCAGTACTTC
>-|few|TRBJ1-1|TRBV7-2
CASSLGDGLREAFF
TGTGCCAGCAGCTTAGGGGACGGATTACGTGAAGCTTTCTTT
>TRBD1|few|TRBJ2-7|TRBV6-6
CASSYGVQGAYEQYF
TGTGCCAGCAGTTACGGGGTACAGGGGGCCTACGAGCAGTACTTC